This TCR beta chain appears in the sequencing data of a study of Graves' ophthalmopathy and Graves' hyperthyroidism. The sequenced template was RNA, covering the TCR beta CDR3 region. HTBI-primed RT-PCR formed the first round, and a multiplex PCR formed the second. TCRdb independently ran MiXCR on the multiplex PCR reads; one entry per CDR3 protein. This sample has about 600,000 distinct CDR3 sequences; 35% to 40% occur once, and the top ten carry roughly 4.5%. CDR1 SGHVS and CDR2 FQNEAQ come from the germline V gene. J lost 2 bases, V lost 6 bases, and 6 bases had no gene match. The CDR3 has 15 amino acids.

The TCR originated in an adult man with Graves' hyperthyroidism. The specimen sequenced was peripheral blood or thyroid tissue (not recorded which). The chain joins TRBV7-8 to TRBJ1-3; TRBD1 agrees at 8 bases. This chain's CDR3 is CASRGDRTTGNTIYF. The DNA for the CDR3 is TGTGCCAGCAGGGGGGACAGGACAACTGGAAACACCATATATTTT.